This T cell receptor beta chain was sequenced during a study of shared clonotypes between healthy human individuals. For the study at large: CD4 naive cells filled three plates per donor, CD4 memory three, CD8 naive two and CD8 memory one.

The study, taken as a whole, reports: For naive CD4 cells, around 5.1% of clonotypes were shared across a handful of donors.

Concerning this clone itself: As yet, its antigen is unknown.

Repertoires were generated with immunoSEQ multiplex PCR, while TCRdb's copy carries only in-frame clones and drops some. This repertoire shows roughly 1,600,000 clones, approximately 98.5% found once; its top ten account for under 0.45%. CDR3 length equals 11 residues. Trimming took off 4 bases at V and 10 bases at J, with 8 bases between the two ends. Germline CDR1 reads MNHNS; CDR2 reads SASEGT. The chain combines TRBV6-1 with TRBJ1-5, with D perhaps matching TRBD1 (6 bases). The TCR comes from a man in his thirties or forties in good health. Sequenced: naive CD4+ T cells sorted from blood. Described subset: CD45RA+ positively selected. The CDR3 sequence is CASSAGAPQHF. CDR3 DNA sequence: TGTGCCAGCAGTGCAGGGGCCCCCCAGCATTTT.